The entry that follows covers one T cell receptor beta chain sequence. The data were taken from a study of Ad26.COV2.S vaccination and SARS-CoV-2 variants. As to treatment: around 19 received Ad26.COV2.S at low or high dose, single or two shots; roughly five received placebo; per-sample allocation not given. Sampling was done on day 63 after the first vaccine or placebo injection. Germline CDR1 is SQVTM and CDR2 is ANQGSEA. The CDR3 runs 14 residues. V was cut by 6 bases and J by 5 bases, with 17 bases left in between. Produced via immunoSEQ multiplex PCR; TCRdb's table is partial and in-frame only. This repertoire shows fewer than 800,000 clones, more than 70% found once; its top ten account for about 1.5%.

This clonotype originated in a person aged 18-65 years who received the Ad26.COV2.S COVID-19 vaccine or a placebo. Sample: peripheral blood, taken in a trial of Ad26.COV2.S vaccine versus placebo. This sequence joins TRBV29-1 and TRBJ2-1, with D perhaps matching TRBD1 (6 bases). In DNA, the CDR3 is TGCAGCGTCGCCCCCCGACAGGACCACAATGAGCAGTTCTTC. It yields the protein CSVAPRQDHNEQFF.